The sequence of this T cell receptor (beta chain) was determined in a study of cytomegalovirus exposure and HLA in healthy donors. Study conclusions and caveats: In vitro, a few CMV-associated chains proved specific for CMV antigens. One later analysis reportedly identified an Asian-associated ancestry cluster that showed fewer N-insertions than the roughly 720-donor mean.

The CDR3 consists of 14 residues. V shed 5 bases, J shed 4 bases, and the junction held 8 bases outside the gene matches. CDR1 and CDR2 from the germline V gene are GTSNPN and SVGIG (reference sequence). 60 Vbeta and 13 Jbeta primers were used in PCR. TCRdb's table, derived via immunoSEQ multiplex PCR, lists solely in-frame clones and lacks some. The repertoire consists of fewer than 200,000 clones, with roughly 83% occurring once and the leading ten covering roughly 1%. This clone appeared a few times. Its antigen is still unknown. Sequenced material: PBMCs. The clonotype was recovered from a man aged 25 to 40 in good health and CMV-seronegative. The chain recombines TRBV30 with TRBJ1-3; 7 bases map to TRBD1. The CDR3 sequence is CAWVPGGAGNTIYF. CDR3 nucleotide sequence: TGTGCCTGGGTACCAGGGGGTGCGGGAAACACCATATATTTT.